Presented here are 31 T cell receptor beta chains from one specimen sequenced in a study of early T cells in non-severe SARS-CoV-2 infection. Each CDR3 protein gets one entry after TCRdb re-called the 5' RACE reads with MiXCR. The top ten clones hold roughly 0.87% of a sample with more than 25,000 distinct CDR3 sequences, roughly 5.6% of them seen once. Sequencing was carried out using whole blood. The receptor source for this set is an adult who was a healthcare worker with PCR-confirmed SARS-CoV-2 infection or an uninfected control (not recorded which).

This clonotype is medium-sized in the sample. This chain's CDR3 is CASSFRGNTEAFF. The CDR3 DNA sequence: TGTGCCAGCAGCTTCAGAGGGAACACTGAAGCTTTCTTT. V is TRBV9 and J is TRBJ1-1; D is unresolved. This CDR3 is 13 amino acids long. Trimming removed 4 bases at V and 1 base at J, with 8 bases between. Germline CDR1 reads SGDLS; CDR2 reads YYNGEE.

By proportion, this clonotype is medium-sized. The rearrangement uses TRBV12-3 or TRBV12-4 and TRBJ1-1; 8 bases line up with TRBD1. The CDR3 is made up of 14 amino acids. Losses at the gene ends were 5 bases for V and 3 bases for J; bases not matched to a gene: 5. CDR3 region: CASSRGQGYTEAFF. The CDR3, as DNA: TGTGCCAGCAGTCGAGGACAGGGCTACACTGAAGCTTTCTTT.

This clonotype was recorded at least ten times. CDR3 nucleotide sequence: TGTGCCACCTCCCCAGGTTTATGGTATGGCTACACCTTC. Translated: CATSPGLWYGYTF. This chain links TRBV6-5 with TRBJ1-2; D not resolved. Deletions cut 10 bases from V and 5 bases from J, with 17 bases between. The CDR3 is 13 residues long. Looked up from germline, CDR1 is MNHEY and CDR2 is SVGAGI.

This clonotype was counted ten times or more. The chain combines TRBV2 with TRBJ2-6; TRBD1 agrees at 8 bases. The CDR3 loop spans 17 amino acids. Germline V gene data show CDR1 as SNHLY and CDR2 as FYNNEI. V shed 6 bases, J shed 0 bases, and the junction held 7 bases outside the gene matches. Here the CDR3 reads CASSPGQETSGANVLTF. CDR3 sequence (DNA): TGTGCCAGCAGCCCGGGACAGGAGACCTCTGGGGCCAACGTCCTGACTTTC.

This clonotype was counted ten times or more. V usage is TRBV7-2 and J usage is TRBJ2-3, with TRBD2 matching 7 bases. Germline trimming cut 2 bases from V and 1 base from J; bases unmatched to any gene: 3. The CDR3 is made up of 15 amino acids. Germline-derived CDR1 and CDR2 are SGHTA and FQGNSA. CDR3 amino acids: CASSLIGRGTDTQYF. CDR3 bases: TGTGCCAGCAGCTTAATAGGGAGGGGCACAGATACGCAGTATTTT.

This clonotype showed up just a few times. The rearrangement joins TRBV19 to TRBJ2-7, with TRBD2 matching over 8 bases. CDR3 length equals 16 residues. Germline assignment: CDR1 LNHDA and CDR2 SQIVND (reference sequence). V dropped 0 bases and J dropped 5; count of bases not matched to a gene: 9. CDR3 sequence reads: CASSIEGASGQNEQYF. Written as DNA, the CDR3 is TGTGCCAGTAGTATAGAGGGGGCTAGCGGGCAGAACGAGCAGTACTTC.

The J gene is TRBJ2-7, the V gene TRBV29-1; D unresolved. Germline CDR1 reads SQVTM; CDR2 reads ANQGSEA. V lost 4 bases and J lost 4, with 11 bases in between. The CDR3 runs 12 residues. CDR3 sequence (DNA): TGCAGCGTTGTTGGCAGTCCATACGAGCAGTACTTC. Amino acids: CSVVGSPYEQYF.

This clonotype has a handful of counts. This chain uses TRBV27 with TRBJ2-1; D is possibly TRBD1 or TRBD2 (5 bases each). The length of the CDR3 is 15 residues. V gave up 2 bases and J gave up 4 bases, with 12 bases separating them. Germline loops: CDR1 MNHEY, CDR2 SMNVEV (reference sequence). CDR3 protein: CASSLGGATYNEQFF. CDR3 nucleotides: TGTGCCAGCAGTTTAGGGGGTGCAACGTACAATGAGCAGTTCTTC.

This clonotype was counted ten times or more. The J gene is TRBJ2-1, the V gene TRBV4-2; a possible D gene is TRBD2 (6 bases). V was cut by 0 bases and J by 7 bases, with 16 bases left in between. The germline V gene has CDR1 LGHNA and CDR2 YNFKEQ. The CDR3 is made up of 16 amino acids. Here the CDR3 reads CASSQDQVAGGNEQFF. CDR3 DNA: TGTGCCAGCAGCCAAGATCAAGTAGCCGGAGGGAATGAGCAGTTCTTC.

This clonotype was observed at least ten times. This chain joins TRBV27 and TRBJ2-5, with D uncertain. CDR1 and CDR2 (germline): MNHEY, SMNVEV (reference sequence). This CDR3 has 13 amino acids. The V end was cut by 0 bases, the J end by 5 bases, with 7 bases between. CDR3 amino acids: CASSLSDGETQYF. CDR3 coding DNA: TGTGCCAGCAGTTTATCGGACGGGGAGACCCAGTACTTC.

This chain uses TRBV20-1 with TRBJ2-1; 13 bases align to TRBD2. J lost 4 bases, V lost 1 base, and 13 bases had no gene match. The germline V gene has CDR1 DFQATT and CDR2 SNEGSKA (reference sequence). CDR3 length equals 19 residues. Here the CDR3 reads CSARGFAGTSGESYNEQFF. CDR3 nucleotides: TGCAGTGCTAGAGGCTTCGCCGGGACTAGCGGGGAGAGTTACAATGAGCAGTTCTTC.

This clonotype came up a few times. The chain recombines TRBV5-5 with TRBJ1-6; D is perhaps TRBD1 (5 bases). The CDR3 has 14 amino acids. V lost 1 base, J lost 9 bases, and 11 bases lay in between. Germline CDR1 and CDR2: SGHKS and YYEKEE (reference sequence). The CDR3: CASSLYDRGSPLHF. DNA for the CDR3: TGTGCCAGCAGCTTGTATGACAGAGGTTCACCCCTCCACTTT.

V usage is TRBV4-3 and J usage is TRBJ2-7, with 8 positions matching TRBD2. Unmatched junction bases numbered 6, after V lost 0 bases and J lost 2 bases. This CDR3 contains 16 residues. The germline CDR1 and CDR2 sequences are LGHNA and YSLEER. DNA of the CDR3: TGCGCCAGCAGCCAAGATTTAGGACTAGCTACCTACGAGCAGTACTTC. Translation: CASSQDLGLATYEQYF.

This clonotype was found many times. J is TRBJ2-2 and V is TRBV28; no clear D gene. This CDR3 has 13 amino acids. With 1 base removed from V and 7 bases from J, the gap between germline ends came to 7 bases. The germline V gene encodes CDR1 MDHEN and CDR2 SYDVKM. The CDR3 DNA follows: TGTGCCAGCAGTTTATTGCCTGGCGGGGAGCTGTTTTTT. It codes for CASSLLPGGELFF.

This clonotype was detected ten times or more. This chain uses TRBV27 with TRBJ1-4, with D possibly being TRBD1 (6 bases). V dropped 2 bases and J dropped 3 bases, with 19 bases sitting between them. This CDR3 spans 18 amino acids. Germline lookup yields CDR1 MNHEY and CDR2 SMNVEV (reference sequence). CDR3 sequence: CASSLRPQGRRSNEKLFF. The CDR3 nucleotides are TGTGCCAGCAGTTTAAGGCCACAGGGCCGACGGTCTAATGAAAAACTGTTTTTT.

This clonotype was seen a few times. V usage is TRBV12-3 or TRBV12-4 and J usage is TRBJ2-7; 9 positions match TRBD2. This CDR3 is built from 15 residues. Trimming cost V 5 bases and J 2 bases; bases outside gene matches: 7. DNA of the CDR3: TGTGCCAGCAGTCCAGGGGTAGCGGGGGCCTACGAGCAGTACTTC. Residues: CASSPGVAGAYEQYF.

The chain carries TRBV29-1 and TRBJ2-5; D gene unclear. The V and J ends lost 4 bases and 5 bases respectively, with 11 bases between them. Per germline, CDR1 SQVTM and CDR2 ANQGSEA. This CDR3 is 12 amino acids long. The CDR3 loop is CSVAQTLETQYF. CDR3 nucleotide sequence: TGCAGCGTTGCACAGACGTTGGAGACCCAGTACTTC.

The chain is built from TRBV11-3 and TRBJ1-1; D not resolved. The CDR3 runs to 13 residues. Germline V gives CDR1 SGHNT, CDR2 YENEEA. The V end was cut by 4 bases, the J end by 1 base, with 7 bases between. The DNA for the CDR3 is TGTGCCAGCAGCTCCGCAGGGAACACTGAAGCTTTCTTT. This gives the protein CASSSAGNTEAFF.

This clonotype was observed many times. The chain has TRBV28 and TRBJ1-2; 9 positions match TRBD1. The CDR3 consists of 17 residues. Germline trimming cut 6 bases from V and 0 bases from J; bases unmatched to any gene: 11. Per germline, CDR1 MDHEN and CDR2 SYDVKM. The CDR3 reads CASSRFPDRGPNYGYTF. The CDR3 DNA reads as TGTGCCAGCAGCCGTTTCCCGGACAGGGGCCCTAACTATGGCTACACCTTC.

This clonotype was found many times. The rearrangement joins TRBV2 to TRBJ2-3; 12 nucleotides agree with TRBD2. This CDR3 comprises 15 residues. CDR1 SNHLY and CDR2 FYNNEI come from the germline V gene. The ends lost 8 bases at V and 7 bases at J; junction bases unmatched: 10. This CDR3 reads CASASSGGAVNTQYF. CDR3 sequence (DNA): TGTGCCAGCGCTTCTAGCGGGGGGGCGGTAAATACGCAGTATTTT.

This clonotype was found many times. The chain has TRBV28 and TRBJ1-1; D gene uncertain. CDR3 length: 14 amino acids. Germline V CDR1 and CDR2: MDHEN, SYDVKM. V lost 5 bases and J lost 4, with 14 bases in between. The chain's CDR3 is CASSGEGWSTEAFF. The CDR3 region has the DNA TGTGCCAGCAGTGGGGAAGGGTGGAGCACTGAAGCTTTCTTT. The whole variable domain, filled in from reference TRBV28 and TRBJ1-1, reads DVKVTQSSRYLVKRTGEKVFLECVQDMDHENMFWYRQDPGLGLRLIYFSYDVKMKEKGDIPEGYSVSREKKERFSLILESASTNQTSMYLCASSGEGWSTEAFFGQGTRLTVV.

J is TRBJ2-2 and V is TRBV14; D not resolved. V lost 5 bases and J lost 9, with 10 bases in between. This CDR3 is 12 amino acids long. The germline V gene encodes CDR1 SGHDN and CDR2 FVKESK. Written as DNA, the CDR3 is TGTGCCAGCAGCAAGCACCCGAGGGAGCTGTTTTTT. Its protein product is CASSKHPRELFF.

This clonotype came up a few times. V and J are TRBV19 and TRBJ1-5; no firm D call. Trimming cost V 5 bases and J 0 bases, with 20 bases left between them. The CDR3 runs to 18 residues. CDR1 and CDR2 (germline): LNHDA, SQIVND (reference sequence). The CDR3 coding sequence is TGTGCCAGTAGTCCCCGACAACCGGGATATTATAGCAATCAGCCCCAGCATTTT. It translates to CASSPRQPGYYSNQPQHF.

This clonotype showed up many times. The chain joins TRBV2 to TRBJ1-5; D call uncertain. Trimming shortened V by 8 bases and J by 3 bases, and 14 bases separated the two germline ends. This CDR3 has 14 amino acids. CDR1 and CDR2 (germline): SNHLY, FYNNEI. CDR3 amino acids: CASSETRVNQPQHF. In DNA, the CDR3 is TGTGCCAGCTCCGAGACGAGGGTCAATCAGCCCCAGCATTTT.

This clonotype is labeled as medium-sized. V usage is TRBV7-2 and J usage is TRBJ2-2; TRBD1 matches at 8 bases. The length of the CDR3 is 16 residues. The V segment lost 3 bases and the J segment 4 bases; nucleotides outside the gene matches: 7. CDR1 and CDR2 from the germline V gene are SGHTA and FQGNSA. Here the CDR3 reads CASSLVGTGGTGELFF. The CDR3 coding sequence is TGTGCCAGCAGCTTGGTCGGGACAGGAGGCACCGGGGAGCTGTTTTTT.

There are many counts of this clonotype. This chain uses TRBV20-1 with TRBJ2-7, with 9 nucleotides matching TRBD1. CDR3 length equals 13 residues. Per germline, CDR1 DFQATT and CDR2 SNEGSKA (reference sequence). J lost 6 bases, V lost 2 bases, and 5 bases had no gene match. CDR3 bases: TGCAGTGCTAGACGGGACAGGGTAGGCGAGCAGTACTTC. It codes for CSARRDRVGEQYF.

The sample holds a few counts of this clonotype. This rearrangement joins TRBV20-1 to TRBJ2-1; the match to TRBD2 covers 10 bases. Losses at the gene ends were 6 bases for V and 5 bases for J; bases not matched to a gene: 10. The CDR3 covers 15 residues. Germline CDR1 DFQATT, CDR2 SNEGSKA (reference sequence). The CDR3 loop is CSAPKNSGGHNEQFF. CDR3 nucleotides: TGCAGTGCCCCTAAGAATAGCGGGGGGCACAATGAGCAGTTCTTC.

In its sample, this clonotype was seen a few times. The chain combines TRBV7-8 with TRBJ2-1; 9 nucleotides match TRBD2. The ends lost 6 bases at V and 8 bases at J; junction bases unmatched: 11. The CDR3 loop spans 15 amino acids. Germline loops: CDR1 SGHVS, CDR2 FQNEAQ. Written as DNA, the CDR3 is TGTGCCAGCAGTCGACTAGCGGAGACTGGGGATGAGCAGTTCTTC. Its protein product is CASSRLAETGDEQFF.

This clonotype was recorded at least ten times. This chain uses TRBV4-3 with TRBJ2-6; D is possibly TRBD2 (5 bases). The length of the CDR3 is 16 residues. V lost 0 bases, J lost 1 base, and 7 bases lay in between. Per the germline V gene, CDR1 is LGHNA and CDR2 is YSLEER. The CDR3 here is CASSQETGSGANVLTF. The CDR3, as DNA: TGCGCCAGCAGCCAAGAGACGGGGTCTGGGGCCAACGTCCTGACTTTC.

This clonotype was recorded a few times. The genes are TRBV9 and TRBJ2-1, with a weak D call TRBD2 (6 bases). V dropped 3 bases and J dropped 10 bases, with 11 bases sitting between them. In germline, CDR1 is SGDLS, CDR2 YYNGEE. The CDR3 has 12 residues. The CDR3 bases are TGTGCCAGCAGCGGTCGGAGGGCCGAGCAGTTCTTC. Protein: CASSGRRAEQFF.

By share, this clonotype ranks as medium-sized. The rearrangement joins TRBV29-1 to TRBJ1-1; unclear D gene. This CDR3 has 12 residues. The ends were cut back, 3 bases at V and 6 bases at J, with 11 bases in the middle. Germline V gene sequence: CDR1 SQVTM, CDR2 ANQGSEA. CDR3: CSVESGRPEAFF. As DNA, the CDR3 is TGCAGCGTTGAGTCCGGGCGGCCTGAAGCTTTCTTT.